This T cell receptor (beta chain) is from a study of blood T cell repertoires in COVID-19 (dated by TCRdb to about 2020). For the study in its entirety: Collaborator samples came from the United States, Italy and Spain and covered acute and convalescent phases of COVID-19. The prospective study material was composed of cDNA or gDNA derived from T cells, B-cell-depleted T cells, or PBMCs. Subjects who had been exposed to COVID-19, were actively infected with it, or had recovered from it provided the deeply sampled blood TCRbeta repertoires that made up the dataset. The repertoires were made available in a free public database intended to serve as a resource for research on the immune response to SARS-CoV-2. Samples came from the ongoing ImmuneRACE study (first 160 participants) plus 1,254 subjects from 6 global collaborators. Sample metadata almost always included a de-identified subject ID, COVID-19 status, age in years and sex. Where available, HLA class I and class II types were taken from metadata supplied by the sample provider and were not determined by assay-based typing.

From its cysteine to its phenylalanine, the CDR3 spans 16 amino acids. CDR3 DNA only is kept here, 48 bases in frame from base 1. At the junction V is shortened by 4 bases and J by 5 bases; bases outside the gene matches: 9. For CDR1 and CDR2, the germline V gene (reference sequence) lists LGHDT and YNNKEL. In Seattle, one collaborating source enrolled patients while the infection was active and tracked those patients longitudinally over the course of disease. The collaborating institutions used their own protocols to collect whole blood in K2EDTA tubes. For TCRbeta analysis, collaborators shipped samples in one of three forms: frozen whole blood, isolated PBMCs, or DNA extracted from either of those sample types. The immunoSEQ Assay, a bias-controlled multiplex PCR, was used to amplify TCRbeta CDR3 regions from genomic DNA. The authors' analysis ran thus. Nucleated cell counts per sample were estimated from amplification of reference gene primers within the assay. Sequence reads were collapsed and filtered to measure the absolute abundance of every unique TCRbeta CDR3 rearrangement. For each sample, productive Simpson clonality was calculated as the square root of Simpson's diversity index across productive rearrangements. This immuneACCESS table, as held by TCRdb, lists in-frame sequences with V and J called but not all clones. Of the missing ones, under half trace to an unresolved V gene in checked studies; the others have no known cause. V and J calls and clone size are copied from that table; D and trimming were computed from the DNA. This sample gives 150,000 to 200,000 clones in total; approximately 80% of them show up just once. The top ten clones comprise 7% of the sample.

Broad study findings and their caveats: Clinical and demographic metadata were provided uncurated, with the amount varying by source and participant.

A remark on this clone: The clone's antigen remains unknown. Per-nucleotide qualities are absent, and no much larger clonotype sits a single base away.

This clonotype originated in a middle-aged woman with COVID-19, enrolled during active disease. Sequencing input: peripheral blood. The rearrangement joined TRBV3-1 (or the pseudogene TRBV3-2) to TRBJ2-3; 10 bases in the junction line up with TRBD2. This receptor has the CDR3 CASSRIAGGRGDTQYF. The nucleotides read TGTGCCAGCAGCCGTATAGCGGGGGGCAGGGGAGATACGCAGTATTTT.